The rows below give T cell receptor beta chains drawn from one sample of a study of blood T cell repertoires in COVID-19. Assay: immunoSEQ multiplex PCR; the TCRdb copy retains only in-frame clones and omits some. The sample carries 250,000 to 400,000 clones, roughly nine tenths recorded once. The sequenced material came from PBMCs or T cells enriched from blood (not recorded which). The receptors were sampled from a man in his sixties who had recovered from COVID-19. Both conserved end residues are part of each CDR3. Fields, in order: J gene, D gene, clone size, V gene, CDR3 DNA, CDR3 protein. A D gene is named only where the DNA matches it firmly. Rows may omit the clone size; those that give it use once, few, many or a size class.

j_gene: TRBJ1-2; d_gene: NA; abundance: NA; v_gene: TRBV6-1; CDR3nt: TGTGCCAGCAGTGAAGCGGTCAGATATGGCTACACCTTC; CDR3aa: CASSEAVRYGYTF
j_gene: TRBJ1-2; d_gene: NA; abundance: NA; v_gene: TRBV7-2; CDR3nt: TGTGCCAGCAGCACAGCAAGTCAGAGCTATGGCTACACCTTC; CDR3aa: CASSTASQSYGYTF
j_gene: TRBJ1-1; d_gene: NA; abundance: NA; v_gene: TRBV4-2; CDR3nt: TGTGCCAGCAGCCAAGATCCCAGGGGCACTGAAGCTTTCTTT; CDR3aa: CASSQDPRGTEAFF
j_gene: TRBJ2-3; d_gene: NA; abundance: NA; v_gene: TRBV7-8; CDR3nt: TGTGCCAGCAGCTTTGGGGCAGGGGTCACAGATACGCAGTATTTT; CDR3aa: CASSFGAGVTDTQYF
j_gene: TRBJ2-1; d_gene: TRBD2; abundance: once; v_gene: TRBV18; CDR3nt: TGTGCCAGCTCACCGGGACTAGCATCTATCGATGAGCAGTTCTTC; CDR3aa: CASSPGLASIDEQFF
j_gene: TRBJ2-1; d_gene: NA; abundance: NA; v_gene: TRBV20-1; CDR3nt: TGCAGTGCTAGAGCACTATCAGAGCAGTTCTTC; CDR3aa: CSARALSEQFF
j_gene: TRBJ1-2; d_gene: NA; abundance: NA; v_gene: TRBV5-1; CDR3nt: TGCGCCAGCAGCCCCGGGACATCCTATGGCTACACCTTC; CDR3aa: CASSPGTSYGYTF
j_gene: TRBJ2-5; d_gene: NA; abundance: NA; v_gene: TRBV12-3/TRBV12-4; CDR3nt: TGTGCCAGCAGTTGGGACTTTGGAGAGACCCAGTACTTC; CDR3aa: CASSWDFGETQYF
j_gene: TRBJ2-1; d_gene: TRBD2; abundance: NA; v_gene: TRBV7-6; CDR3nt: TGTGCCAGCAGTTCGCATCTTAGCGGGGTAGCCTACAATGAGCAGTTCTTC; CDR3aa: CASSSHLSGVAYNEQFF
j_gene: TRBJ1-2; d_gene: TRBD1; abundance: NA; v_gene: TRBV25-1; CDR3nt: TGTGCCAGCAGTGAAGCCCCAACAGGGGACTATGGCTACACCTTC; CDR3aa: CASSEAPTGDYGYTF
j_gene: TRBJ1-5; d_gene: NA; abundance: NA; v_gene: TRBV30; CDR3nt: TGTGCCTGGAGTATGGGCCAGAATCAGCCCCAGCATTTT; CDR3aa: CAWSMGQNQPQHF
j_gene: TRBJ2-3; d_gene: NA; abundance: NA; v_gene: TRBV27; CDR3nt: TGTGCCAGCGGGAGAGCGGGCACAGATACGCAGTATTTT; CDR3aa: CASGRAGTDTQYF
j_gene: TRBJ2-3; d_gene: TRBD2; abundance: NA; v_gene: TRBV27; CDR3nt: TGTGCCAGCAGATCTCTAGCGGGGGGCTTTGGAGATACGCAGTATTTT; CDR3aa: CASRSLAGGFGDTQYF
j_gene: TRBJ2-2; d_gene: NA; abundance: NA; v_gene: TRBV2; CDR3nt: TGTGCCAGCAGACGGGAGAGCGGGGAGCTGTTTTTT; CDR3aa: CASRRESGELFF
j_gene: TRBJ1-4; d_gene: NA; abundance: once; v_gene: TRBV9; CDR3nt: TGTGCCAGCAGCGTAGGGGCCGGATTCAACGAAAAACTGTTTTTT; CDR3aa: CASSVGAGFNEKLFF
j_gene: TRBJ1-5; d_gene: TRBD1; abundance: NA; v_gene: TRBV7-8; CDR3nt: TGTGCCAGCAGCTTAGTCCCCAGGGGGCCCAATCAGCCCCAGCATTTT; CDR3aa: CASSLVPRGPNQPQHF
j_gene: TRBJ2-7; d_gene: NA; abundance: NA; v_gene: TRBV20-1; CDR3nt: TGCAGTGCTTGGAGCGGCTACGAGCAGTACTTC; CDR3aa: CSAWSGYEQYF
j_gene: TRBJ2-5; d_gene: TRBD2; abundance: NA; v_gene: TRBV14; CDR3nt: TGTGCCAGCAGGTCCCTCGGGGAGGGGGAGACCCAGTACTTC; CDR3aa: CASRSLGEGETQYF
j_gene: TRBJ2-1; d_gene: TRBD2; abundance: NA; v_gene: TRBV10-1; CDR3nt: TGCGCCAGCAGTGAGTCATTAGCGGGAGTTGAGCAGTTCTTC; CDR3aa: CASSESLAGVEQFF
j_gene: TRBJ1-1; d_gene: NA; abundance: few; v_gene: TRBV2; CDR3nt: TGTGCCAGCAGTGAGTCAGGGTTTTTGAACACTGAAGCTTTCTTT; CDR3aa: CASSESGFLNTEAFF
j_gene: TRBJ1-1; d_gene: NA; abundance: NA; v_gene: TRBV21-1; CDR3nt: TGTGCCAGCAGCTGGGGCGGTCGCTGCGCCTCTGAAGCTTTCTTT; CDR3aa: CASSWGGRCASEAFF
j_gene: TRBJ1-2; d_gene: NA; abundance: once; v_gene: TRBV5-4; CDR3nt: TGTGCCAGCAGCTTGCAAGGGGATTACTATGGCTACACCTTC; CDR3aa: CASSLQGDYYGYTF
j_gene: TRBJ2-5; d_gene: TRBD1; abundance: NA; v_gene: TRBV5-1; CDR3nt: TGCGCCAGCAGCTTGGCCGGGACAGGTGTAAGGGTCCAAGAGACCCAGTACTTC; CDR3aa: CASSLAGTGVRVQETQYF
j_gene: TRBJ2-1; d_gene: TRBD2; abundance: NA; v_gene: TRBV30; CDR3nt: TGTGCCTGGAGCCGGCGGGGGGGCGGTGAGCAGTTCTTC; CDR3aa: CAWSRRGGGEQFF